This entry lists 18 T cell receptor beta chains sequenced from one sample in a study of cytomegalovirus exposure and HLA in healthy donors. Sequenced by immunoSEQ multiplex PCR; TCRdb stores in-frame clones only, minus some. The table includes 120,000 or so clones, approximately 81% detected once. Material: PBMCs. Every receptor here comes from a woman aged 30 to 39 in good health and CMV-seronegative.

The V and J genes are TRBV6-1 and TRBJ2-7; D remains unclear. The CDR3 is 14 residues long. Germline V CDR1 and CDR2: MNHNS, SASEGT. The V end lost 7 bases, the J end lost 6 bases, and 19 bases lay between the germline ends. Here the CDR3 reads CASTRPSSFSEQYF. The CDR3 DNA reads TGTGCCAGCACGAGGCCCTCCTCCTTTAGCGAGCAGTACTTC.

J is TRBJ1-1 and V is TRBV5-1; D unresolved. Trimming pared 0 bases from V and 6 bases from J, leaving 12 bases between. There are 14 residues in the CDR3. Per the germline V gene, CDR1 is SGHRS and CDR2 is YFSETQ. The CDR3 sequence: CASSLDIRLPEAFF. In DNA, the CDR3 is TGCGCCAGCAGCTTGGACATCCGTCTCCCTGAAGCTTTCTTT.

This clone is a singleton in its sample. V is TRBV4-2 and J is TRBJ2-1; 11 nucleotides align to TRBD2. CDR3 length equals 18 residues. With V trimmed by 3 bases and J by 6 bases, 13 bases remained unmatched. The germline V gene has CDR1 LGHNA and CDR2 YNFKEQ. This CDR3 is CASSHAWNSGGAANEQFF. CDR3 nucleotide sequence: TGTGCCAGCAGCCACGCTTGGAATAGCGGGGGGGCCGCCAATGAGCAGTTCTTC.

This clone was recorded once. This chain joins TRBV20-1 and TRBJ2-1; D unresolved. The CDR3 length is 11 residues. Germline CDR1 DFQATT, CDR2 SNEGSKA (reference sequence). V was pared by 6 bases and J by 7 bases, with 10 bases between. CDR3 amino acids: CSALFRNEQFF. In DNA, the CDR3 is TGCAGTGCCCTTTTCCGGAATGAGCAGTTCTTC.

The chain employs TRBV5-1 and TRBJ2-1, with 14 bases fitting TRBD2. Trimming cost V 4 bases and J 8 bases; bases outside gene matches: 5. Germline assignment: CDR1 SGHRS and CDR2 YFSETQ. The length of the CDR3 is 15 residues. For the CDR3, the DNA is TGCGCCAGCAGCGGGGGACTAGCGGGGGCCTATGAGCAGTTCTTC. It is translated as CASSGGLAGAYEQFF.

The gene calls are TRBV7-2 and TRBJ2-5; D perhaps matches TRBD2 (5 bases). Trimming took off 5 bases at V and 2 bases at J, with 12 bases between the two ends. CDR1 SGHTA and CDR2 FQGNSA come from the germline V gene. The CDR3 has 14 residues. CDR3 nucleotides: TGTGCCAGCAGCCCGGACTCACCACAAGAGACCCAGTACTTC. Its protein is CASSPDSPQETQYF.

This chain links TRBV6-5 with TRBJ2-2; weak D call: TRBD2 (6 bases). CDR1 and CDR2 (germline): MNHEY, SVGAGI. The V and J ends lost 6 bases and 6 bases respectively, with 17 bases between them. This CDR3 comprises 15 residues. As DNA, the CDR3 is TGTGCCAGCAGGGGCTCGGGGGTGGATCCCGGGGAGCTGTTTTTT. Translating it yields CASRGSGVDPGELFF.

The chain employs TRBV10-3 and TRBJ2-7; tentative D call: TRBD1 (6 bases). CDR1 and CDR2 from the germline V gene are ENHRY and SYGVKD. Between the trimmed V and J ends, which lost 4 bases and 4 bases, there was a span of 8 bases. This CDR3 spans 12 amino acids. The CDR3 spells CAISGTDYEQYF. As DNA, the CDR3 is TGTGCCATCAGTGGGACAGATTACGAGCAGTACTTC.

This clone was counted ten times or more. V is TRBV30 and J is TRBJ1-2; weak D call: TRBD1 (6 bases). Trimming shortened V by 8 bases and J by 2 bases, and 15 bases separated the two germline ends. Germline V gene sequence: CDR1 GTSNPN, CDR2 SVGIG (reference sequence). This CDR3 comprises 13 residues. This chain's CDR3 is CAGPRTANYGYTF. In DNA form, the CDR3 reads TGTGCCGGCCCCCGGACAGCCAACTATGGCTACACCTTC.

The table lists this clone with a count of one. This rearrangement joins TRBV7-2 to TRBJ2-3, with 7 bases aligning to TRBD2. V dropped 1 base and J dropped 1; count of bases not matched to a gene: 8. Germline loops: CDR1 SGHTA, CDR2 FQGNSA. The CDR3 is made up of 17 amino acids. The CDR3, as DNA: TGTGCCAGCAGCTTAGACGGACCGGGACTACGCACAGATACGCAGTATTTT. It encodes CASSLDGPGLRTDTQYF.

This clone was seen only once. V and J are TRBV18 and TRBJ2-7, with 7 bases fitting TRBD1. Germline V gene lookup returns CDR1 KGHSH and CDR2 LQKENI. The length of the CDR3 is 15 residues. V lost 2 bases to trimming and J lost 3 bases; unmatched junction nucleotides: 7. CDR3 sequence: CASSPETGFFYEQYF. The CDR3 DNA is TGTGCCAGCTCACCAGAGACAGGGTTCTTCTACGAGCAGTACTTC.

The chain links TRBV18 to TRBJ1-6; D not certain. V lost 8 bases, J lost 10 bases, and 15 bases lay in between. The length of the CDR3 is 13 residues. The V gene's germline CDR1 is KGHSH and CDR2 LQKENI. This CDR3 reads CASQSNRESPLHF. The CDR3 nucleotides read TGTGCCAGCCAGTCTAACCGGGAATCACCCCTCCACTTT.

Here the CDR3 reads CASSQGGQAFMNTEAFF. The CDR3 DNA reads TGCGCCAGCAGCCAAGGGGGACAAGCCTTTATGAACACTGAAGCTTTCTTT. The chain couples TRBV4-1 to TRBJ1-1; weak D call: TRBD1 (6 bases). The germline V gene encodes CDR1 MGHRA and CDR2 YSYEKL. Trimming cost V 1 base and J 0 bases, with 15 bases left between them. This CDR3 is built from 17 residues.

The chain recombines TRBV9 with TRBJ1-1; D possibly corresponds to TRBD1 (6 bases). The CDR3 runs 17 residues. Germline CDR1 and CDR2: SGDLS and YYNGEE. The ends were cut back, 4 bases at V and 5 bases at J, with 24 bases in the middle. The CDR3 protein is CASSPSVGGGWETEAFF. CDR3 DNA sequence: TGTGCCAGCAGCCCAAGCGTGGGTGGGGGCTGGGAAACTGAAGCTTTCTTT.

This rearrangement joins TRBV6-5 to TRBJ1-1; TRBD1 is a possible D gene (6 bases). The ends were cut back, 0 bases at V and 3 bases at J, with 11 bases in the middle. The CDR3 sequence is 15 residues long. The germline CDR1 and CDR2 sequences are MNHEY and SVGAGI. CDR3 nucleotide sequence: TGTGCCAGCAGTTACTCGGTCAGGGGAGACACTGAAGCTTTCTTT. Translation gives CASSYSVRGDTEAFF.

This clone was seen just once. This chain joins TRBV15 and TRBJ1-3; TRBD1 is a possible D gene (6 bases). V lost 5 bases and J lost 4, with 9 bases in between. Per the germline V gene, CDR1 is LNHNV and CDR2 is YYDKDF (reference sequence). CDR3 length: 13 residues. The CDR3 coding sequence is TGTGCCACCAGCGCCGGACAGGGAAACACCATATATTTT. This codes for CATSAGQGNTIYF.

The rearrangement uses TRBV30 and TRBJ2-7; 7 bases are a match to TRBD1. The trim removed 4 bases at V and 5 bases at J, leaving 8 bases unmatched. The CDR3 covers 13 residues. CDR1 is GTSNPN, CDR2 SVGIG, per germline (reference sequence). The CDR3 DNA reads TGTGCCTGGAACAGGGGCGCAGGCCACGAGCAGTACTTC. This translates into CAWNRGAGHEQYF.

The CDR3: CASSLRSPVDEQYF. CDR3 coding DNA: TGTGCCAGCAGCCTTCGGTCCCCGGTGGACGAGCAGTACTTC. The chain recombines TRBV11-2 with TRBJ2-7; no firm D call. This CDR3 has 14 residues. In germline, CDR1 is SGHAT, CDR2 FQNNGV. V was clipped by 5 bases and J by 5 bases, with 16 bases between them.